These 18 T cell receptor beta chains were all obtained from the same sample, sequenced in a study of T cell repertoires in cytomegalovirus infection. Each CDR3 protein gets one entry after TCRdb re-called the reads with MiXCR. The data contain around 440,000 distinct CDR3 sequences, around 11% of them singletons. What was sequenced was PBMCs. The receptors were sampled from a human donor in good health (CMV status not recorded). Some clones in this sample may be carry-over from other donors' samples.

This clonotype was observed a few times. The chain links TRBV19 to TRBJ1-5, with a tentative D call TRBD1 (6 bases). Trimming cost V 0 bases and J 9 bases, with 18 bases left between them. Germline assignment: CDR1 LNHDA and CDR2 SQIVND (reference sequence). The CDR3 length is 16 residues. As DNA, the CDR3 is TGTGCCAGTAGTATAGATCTCGGGGCAGGGGCCGGGCCCCAGCATTTT. Protein: CASSIDLGAGAGPQHF.

The J gene is TRBJ2-5, the V gene TRBV5-1, with TRBD1 matching 8 bases. The CDR3 is made up of 15 amino acids. In germline, CDR1 is SGHRS, CDR2 YFSETQ. After removal of 2 bases from V and 2 bases from J, the junction contained 5 bases not matched to a gene. The CDR3 nucleotides are TGCGCCAGCAGCTTTCAGGGGGCGGGACAAGAGACCCAGTACTTC. This codes for CASSFQGAGQETQYF.

This clonotype was detected many times. The chain uses TRBV2 and TRBJ1-6; D unclear. The CDR3 totals 15 residues. V gave up 8 bases and J gave up 7 bases, with 18 bases separating them. Germline lookup yields CDR1 SNHLY and CDR2 FYNNEI. CDR3 sequence: CASRRLVGGNSPLHF. The CDR3 bases are TGTGCCAGCCGACGCCTGGTCGGCGGGAATTCACCCCTCCACTTT.

This clonotype was detected ten times or more. The J gene is TRBJ1-2, the V gene TRBV5-4; D is unclear. Germline loops: CDR1 SGHNT, CDR2 YYREEE (reference sequence). The V gene lost 4 bases and the J gene lost 5 bases, with 18 bases spanning the gap. The CDR3 spans 15 residues. The CDR3 sequence: CASSPPAPIRYGYTF. For the CDR3, the DNA is TGTGCCAGCAGCCCGCCGGCACCGATCCGTTATGGCTACACCTTC.

This clonotype was observed at least ten times. The chain joins TRBV7-9 to TRBJ1-1; D is ambiguous. The CDR3 length is 17 residues. The V end lost 5 bases, the J end lost 0 bases, and 19 bases lay between the germline ends. Germline V lookup: CDR1 SEHNR, CDR2 FQNEAQ (reference sequence). CDR3 nucleotide sequence: TGTGCCAGCAGCCCGACGCAGCGGCGGGGAATGAACACTGAAGCTTTCTTT. This translates into CASSPTQRRGMNTEAFF.

This clonotype occurred many times. One end of the junction does not line up with germline, which may come from a read error. The J gene is TRBJ2-1, the V gene TRBV12-3 or TRBV12-4, with a weak D call TRBD2 (6 bases). There are 13 residues in the CDR3. CDR3 DNA sequence: TGTGCCAGCAGTTTACCTCCTCCGGGAGTCAATAACTTC. As protein: CASSLPPPGVNNF.

At least ten counts were recorded for this clonotype. The chain is built from TRBV27 and TRBJ1-2; 12 bases match TRBD1. The germline V gene has CDR1 MNHEY and CDR2 SMNVEV (reference sequence). This CDR3 comprises 15 residues. The V and J ends lost 9 bases and 6 bases, in that order; junction bases with no gene match: 11. CDR3 region: CARLIRDRGQDGYTF. The CDR3, as DNA: TGTGCCAGGTTGATCCGGGACAGGGGGCAGGATGGCTACACCTTC.

This clonotype has at least ten counts. This sequence joins TRBV9 and TRBJ2-2; D ambiguous. The CDR3 contains 13 residues. Germline values: CDR1 SGDLS, CDR2 YYNGEE. With 3 bases removed from V and 2 bases from J, the gap between germline ends came to 5 bases. The CDR3 coding sequence is TGTGCCAGCAGCGCCCTTAACACCGGGGAGCTGTTTTTT. It is translated as CASSALNTGELFF.

The CDR3 loop reads CASSLTSGTEQFF. CDR3 in DNA: TGTGCCAGCAGCTTAACGTCGGGGACTGAGCAGTTCTTC. The chain has TRBV7-3 and TRBJ2-1; D might be TRBD1 or TRBD2, each matching 5 bases. This CDR3 spans 13 amino acids. Germline CDR1 reads SGHTA; CDR2 reads FQGTGA. V gave up 0 bases and J gave up 9 bases, with 9 bases separating them.

The chain is built from TRBV14 and TRBJ2-1, with D perhaps matching TRBD2 (6 bases). This CDR3 region has 15 residues. Trimming stripped 3 bases from V and 0 bases from J, with 9 bases between. Germline-derived CDR1 and CDR2 are SGHDN and FVKESK. The CDR3 loop reads CASSQRLGSYNEQFF. The CDR3 nucleotides read TGTGCCAGCAGCCAGAGACTAGGCTCCTACAATGAGCAGTTCTTC.

This clonotype showed up many times. V gene TRBV4-2 combines with J gene TRBJ1-2; D is uncertain. The CDR3 is 13 amino acids. The ends were cut back, 1 base at V and 5 bases at J, with 8 bases in the middle. From germline, CDR1 is LGHNA and CDR2 YNFKEQ. CDR3 nucleotide sequence: TGTGCCAGCAGCCAAGTAGGAGCTTATGGCTACACCTTC. This sequence encodes CASSQVGAYGYTF.

This clonotype was seen ten or more times. CDR3 nucleotide sequence: TGTGCCAGCAGCTTATCGGCGGGGTTCGAGCAGTACTTC. This gives the protein CASSLSAGFEQYF. The chain recombines TRBV7-2 with TRBJ2-7, with a tentative D call TRBD2 (6 bases). The V end lost 2 bases, the J end lost 6 bases, and 11 bases lay between the germline ends. Germline values: CDR1 SGHTA, CDR2 FQGNSA. The length of the CDR3 is 13 residues.

The chain employs TRBV5-6 and TRBJ1-2; D possibly corresponds to TRBD1 (6 bases). V was clipped by 4 bases and J by 8 bases, with 15 bases between them. The germline CDR1 and CDR2 sequences are SGHDT and YYEEEE. CDR3 length equals 13 residues. In nucleotides, the CDR3 is TGTGCCAGCAGCCCGGGGGCAGGGTTGGGCTACACCTTC. Its translation: CASSPGAGLGYTF.

This clonotype occurred many times. This chain connects TRBV7-9 to TRBJ2-1, with D perhaps TRBD2 (5 bases). The CDR3 length is 12 residues. Germline CDR1 SEHNR, CDR2 FQNEAQ (reference sequence). V lost 5 bases, J lost 14 bases, and 16 bases lay in between. The CDR3 sequence is CASSPAGRWEFF. CDR3 sequence (DNA): TGTGCCAGCAGCCCGGCGGGCCGCTGGGAGTTCTTC.

This clonotype was detected only a few times. The V gene is TRBV7-9, the J gene TRBJ1-1; 7 bases fit TRBD1. V shed 1 base, J shed 8 bases, and the junction held 7 bases outside the gene matches. The CDR3 has 14 residues. The germline CDR1 and CDR2 sequences are SEHNR and FQNEAQ (reference sequence). The CDR3 nucleotides read TGTGCCAGCAGCTTAGTTACGGCAGGGGGGGAAGCTTTCTTT. This sequence encodes CASSLVTAGGEAFF.

The chain is built from TRBV12-3 or TRBV12-4 and TRBJ1-6, with D unresolved. The length of the CDR3 is 14 residues. The ends were cut back, 6 bases at V and 7 bases at J, with 13 bases in the middle. The CDR3 reads CASSKREINSPLHF. The CDR3 coding sequence is TGTGCCAGCAGCAAGCGGGAGATAAATTCACCCCTCCACTTT.

In its sample, this clonotype was seen many times. The chain carries TRBV6-1 and TRBJ1-5, with TRBD1 as a possible D gene (5 bases). V was shortened by 5 bases and J by 7 bases, with 15 bases between the two germline ends. Germline CDR1 reads MNHNS; CDR2 reads SASEGT. The length of the CDR3 is 14 residues. CDR3 sequence (DNA): TGTGCCAGCAGTCAGGACAACAATGACCAGCCCCAGCATTTT. Protein: CASSQDNNDQPQHF.

The table lists this clonotype with many counts. The chain employs TRBV7-2 and TRBJ1-5; possible D gene TRBD1, 5 bases. CDR1 is SGHTA, CDR2 FQGNSA, per germline. The CDR3 sequence is 14 residues long. The V end was cut by 5 bases, the J end by 4 bases, with 12 bases between. DNA of the CDR3: TGTGCCAGCAGCCAAGGAGACAGAAATCAGCCCCAGCATTTT. Translation gives CASSQGDRNQPQHF.